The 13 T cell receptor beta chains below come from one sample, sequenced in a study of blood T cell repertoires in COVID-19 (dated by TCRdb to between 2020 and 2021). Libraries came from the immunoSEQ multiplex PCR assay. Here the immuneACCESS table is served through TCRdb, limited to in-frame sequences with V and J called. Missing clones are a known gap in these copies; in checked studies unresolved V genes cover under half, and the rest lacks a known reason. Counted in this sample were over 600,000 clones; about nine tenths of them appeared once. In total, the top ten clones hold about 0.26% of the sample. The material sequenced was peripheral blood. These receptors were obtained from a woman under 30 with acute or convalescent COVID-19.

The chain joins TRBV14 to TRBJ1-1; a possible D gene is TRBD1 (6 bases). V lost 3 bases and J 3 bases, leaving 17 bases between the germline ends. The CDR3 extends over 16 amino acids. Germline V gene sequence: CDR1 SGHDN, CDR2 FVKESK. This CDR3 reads CASSHPNGGADTEAFF. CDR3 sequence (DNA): TGTGCCAGCAGCCACCCAAACGGGGGGGCGGACACTGAAGCTTTCTTT.

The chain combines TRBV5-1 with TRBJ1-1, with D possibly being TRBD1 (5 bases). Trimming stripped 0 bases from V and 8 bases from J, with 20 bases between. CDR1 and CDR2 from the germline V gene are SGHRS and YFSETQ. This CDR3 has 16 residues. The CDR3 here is CASSLVLRVPPMEAFF. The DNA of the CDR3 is TGCGCCAGCAGCTTGGTCCTCAGGGTTCCTCCTATGGAAGCTTTCTTT. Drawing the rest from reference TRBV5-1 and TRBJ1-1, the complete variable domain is KAGVTQTPRYLIKTRGQQVTLSCSPISGHRSVSWYQQTPGQGLQFLFEYFSETQRNKGNFPGRFSGRQFSNSRSEMNVSTLELGDSALYLCASSLVLRVPPMEAFFGQGTRLTVV.

CDR3 residues: CASSLTPGRGGDEQYF. In nucleotides, the CDR3 is TGTGCCAGCAGCTTAACGCCGGGTCGGGGTGGGGACGAGCAGTACTTC. This chain links TRBV7-9 with TRBJ2-7, with D possibly TRBD2 on 5 matching bases. This CDR3 spans 16 amino acids. V was clipped by 2 bases and J by 5 bases, with 19 bases between them. The germline V gene encodes CDR1 SEHNR and CDR2 FQNEAQ (reference sequence).

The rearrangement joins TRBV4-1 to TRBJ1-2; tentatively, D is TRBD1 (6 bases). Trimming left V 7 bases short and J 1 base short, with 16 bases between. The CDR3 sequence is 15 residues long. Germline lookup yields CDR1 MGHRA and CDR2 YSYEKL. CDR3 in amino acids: CASNFGRGINYGYTF. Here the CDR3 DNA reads TGCGCCAGCAACTTTGGGAGGGGGATTAACTATGGCTACACCTTC.

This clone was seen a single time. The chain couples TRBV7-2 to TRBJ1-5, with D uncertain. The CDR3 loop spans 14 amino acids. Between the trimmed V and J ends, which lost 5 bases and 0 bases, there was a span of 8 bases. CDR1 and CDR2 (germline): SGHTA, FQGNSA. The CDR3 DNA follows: TGTGCCAGCAGCACGGAGTATAGCAATCAGCCCCAGCATTTT. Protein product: CASSTEYSNQPQHF. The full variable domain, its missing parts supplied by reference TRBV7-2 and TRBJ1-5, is GAGVSQSPSNKVTEKGKDVELRCDPISGHTALYWYRQSLGQGLEFLIYFQGNSAPDKSGLPSDRFSAERTGGSVSTLTIQRTQQEDSAVYLCASSTEYSNQPQHFGDGTRLSIL.

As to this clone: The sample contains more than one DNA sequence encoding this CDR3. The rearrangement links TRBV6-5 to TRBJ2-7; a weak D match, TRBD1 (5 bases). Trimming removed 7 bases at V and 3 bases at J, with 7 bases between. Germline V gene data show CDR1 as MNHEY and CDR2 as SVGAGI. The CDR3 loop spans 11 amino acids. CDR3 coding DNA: TGTGCCAGCACACAGGTCTACGAGCAGTACTTC. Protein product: CASTQVYEQYF.

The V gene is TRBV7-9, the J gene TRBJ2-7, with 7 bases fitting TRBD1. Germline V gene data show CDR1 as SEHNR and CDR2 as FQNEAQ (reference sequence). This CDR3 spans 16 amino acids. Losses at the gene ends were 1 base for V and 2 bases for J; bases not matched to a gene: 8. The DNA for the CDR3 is TGTGCCAGCAGCTTAGAAGCGCGGCAGGGGGCCTACGAGCAGTACTTC. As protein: CASSLEARQGAYEQYF.

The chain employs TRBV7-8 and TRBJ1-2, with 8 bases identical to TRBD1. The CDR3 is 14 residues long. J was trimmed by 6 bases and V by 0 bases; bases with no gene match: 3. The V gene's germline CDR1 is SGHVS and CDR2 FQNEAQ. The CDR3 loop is CASSLAGQGHGYTF. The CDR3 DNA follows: TGTGCCAGCAGCTTAGCAGGACAGGGCCATGGCTACACCTTC.

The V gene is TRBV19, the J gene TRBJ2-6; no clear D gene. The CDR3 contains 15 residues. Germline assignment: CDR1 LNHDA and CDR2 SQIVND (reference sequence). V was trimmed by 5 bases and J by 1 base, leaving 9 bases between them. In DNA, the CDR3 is TGTGCCAGTAGTGCGGAAAGTTCTGGGGCCAACGTCCTGACTTTC. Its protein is CASSAESSGANVLTF.

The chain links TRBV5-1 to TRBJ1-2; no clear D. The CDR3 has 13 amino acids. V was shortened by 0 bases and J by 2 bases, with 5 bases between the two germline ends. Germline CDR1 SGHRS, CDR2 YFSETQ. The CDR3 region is CASSLEQNYGYTF. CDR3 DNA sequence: TGCGCCAGCAGCTTGGAACAGAACTATGGCTACACCTTC.

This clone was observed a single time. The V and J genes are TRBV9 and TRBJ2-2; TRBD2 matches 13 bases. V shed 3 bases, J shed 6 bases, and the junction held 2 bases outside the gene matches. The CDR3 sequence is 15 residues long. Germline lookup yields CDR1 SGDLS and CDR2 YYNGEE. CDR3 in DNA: TGTGCCAGCAGCGGGACTAGCGGGGGATCCGGGGAGCTGTTTTTT. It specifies CASSGTSGGSGELFF. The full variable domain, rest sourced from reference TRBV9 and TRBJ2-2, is DSGVTQTPKHLITATGQRVTLRCSPRSGDLSVYWYQQSLDQGLQFLIQYYNGEERAKGNILERFSAQQFPDLHSELNLSSLELGDSALYFCASSGTSGGSGELFFGEGSRLTVL.

The DNA for the CDR3 is TGCGCCAGCAGCCTCGCTGAACATCGGAGCTCCTATAATTCACCCCTCCACTTT. It translates to CASSLAEHRSSYNSPLHF. V usage is TRBV4-3 and J usage is TRBJ1-6; D remains ambiguous. CDR3 length equals 18 residues. Trimming removed 4 bases from V and 0 bases from J, with 16 bases in between. The germline V gene has CDR1 LGHNA and CDR2 YSLEER.

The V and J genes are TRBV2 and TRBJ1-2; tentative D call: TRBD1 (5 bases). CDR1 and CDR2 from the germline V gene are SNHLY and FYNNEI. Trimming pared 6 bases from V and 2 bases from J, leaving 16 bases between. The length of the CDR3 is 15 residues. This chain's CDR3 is CASRQTGGTNYGYTF. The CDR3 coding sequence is TGTGCCAGCAGGCAAACGGGGGGAACAAACTATGGCTACACCTTC.